One sample yielded the 28 T cell receptor beta chains listed below, sequenced in a study of STAT3 mutations in large granular lymphocyte leukemia. Their cognate antigens are unknown. The table came from immunoSEQ multiplex PCR; TCRdb's copy has only in-frame clones and leaves some out. The table shows 20,000 or so clones, with approximately 90% occurring only once. Study results and caveats: Every T-cell large granular lymphocyte leukemia patient had at least one immunodominant TCR beta clonotype.

Sequences were obtained from peripheral blood mononuclear cells. These TCRs come from a man aged 55-75 years with T-cell large granular lymphocyte leukemia. Some clones in this sample may be carry-over from other donors' samples.

This rearrangement joins TRBV7-6 to TRBJ2-7, with 7 bases aligning to TRBD1. The germline V gene has CDR1 SGHVS and CDR2 FNYEAQ. The CDR3 is 18 residues long. With V trimmed by 3 bases and J by 3 bases, 17 bases remained unmatched. In nucleotides, the CDR3 is TGTGCCAGCAGCTTGAGTCCTTATGACAGGGTATCAAACTACGAGCAGTACTTC. This translates into CASSLSPYDRVSNYEQYF.

The V and J genes are TRBV7-2 and TRBJ2-2; D is tentatively TRBD1 or TRBD2 (6 bases each). The germline gives CDR1 SGHTA, CDR2 FQGNSA. This CDR3 region has 19 residues. The V gene lost 0 bases and the J gene lost 2 bases, with 19 bases spanning the gap. The chain's CDR3 is CASSLAKGGVGRNTGELFF. CDR3 sequence (DNA): TGTGCCAGCAGCTTAGCGAAAGGGGGTGTCGGGAGAAACACCGGGGAGCTGTTTTTT.

The chain joins TRBV2 to TRBJ2-6; D is unclear. Trimming took 3 bases from V and 1 from J, leaving 7 bases between them. CDR3 length: 15 residues. Germline V gives CDR1 SNHLY, CDR2 FYNNEI. The CDR3 loop reads CASSDWGSGANVLTF. As DNA, the CDR3 is TGTGCCAGCAGTGATTGGGGATCTGGGGCCAACGTCCTGACTTTC. Complete variable domain (other parts from reference TRBV2 and TRBJ2-6): EPEVTQTPSHQVTQMGQEVILRCVPISNHLYFYWYRQILGQKVEFLVSFYNNEISEKSEIFDDQFSVERPDGSNFTLKIRSTKLEDSAMYFCASSDWGSGANVLTFGAGSRLTVL.

The genes are TRBV7-3 and TRBJ2-1; D not certain. From germline, CDR1 is SGHTA and CDR2 FQGTGA. Trimming shortened V by 2 bases and J by 1 base, and 3 bases separated the two germline ends. This CDR3 has 13 residues. The CDR3 spells CASSLGSYNEQFF. The CDR3 DNA follows: TGTGCCAGCAGCTTAGGGTCCTACAATGAGCAGTTCTTC.

The gene calls are TRBV5-1 and TRBJ2-7; D might be TRBD1 or TRBD2, each matching 5 bases. Trimming removed 0 bases from V and 1 base from J, with 11 bases in between. Germline CDR1 SGHRS, CDR2 YFSETQ. The CDR3 is made up of 15 amino acids. The CDR3 sequence: CASSLALGGSYEQYF. The CDR3 DNA reads as TGCGCCAGCAGCTTGGCCCTTGGGGGTTCCTACGAGCAGTACTTC.

This clone was seen just once. V and J are TRBV6-5 and TRBJ2-2; no clear D. The ends were cut back, 8 bases at V and 3 bases at J, with 10 bases in the middle. The germline gives CDR1 MNHEY, CDR2 SVGAGI. CDR3 length: 13 amino acids. The CDR3 DNA reads as TGTGCCAGCCCCGGCCAGCACACCGGGGAGCTGTTTTTT. It specifies CASPGQHTGELFF.

The rearrangement joins TRBV28 to TRBJ2-7; D gene ambiguous. This CDR3 has 12 residues. The ends were cut back, 6 bases at V and 1 base at J, with 7 bases in the middle. Germline V gives CDR1 MDHEN, CDR2 SYDVKM. The DNA for the CDR3 is TGTGCCAGCAGGGCGACTTCCTACGAGCAGTACTTC. This translates into CASRATSYEQYF.

The chain joins TRBV6-1 to TRBJ1-2; 7 bases line up with TRBD1. CDR1 is MNHNS, CDR2 SASEGT, per germline. CDR3 length equals 15 residues. V lost 5 bases and J lost 4; bases outside the gene matches: 10. The CDR3 bases are TGTGCCAGCAGTCCGGGAGGGGGCGGAGGCTATGGCTACACCTTC. This codes for CASSPGGGGGYGYTF.

This chain connects TRBV18 to TRBJ2-3; D call uncertain. Looked up from germline, CDR1 is KGHSH and CDR2 is LQKENI. This CDR3 has 14 residues. V dropped 0 bases and J dropped 5 bases, with 9 bases sitting between them. CDR3 nucleotides: TGTGCCAGCTCACCACCCTCTATCCGAGATACGCAGTATTTT. Protein product: CASSPPSIRDTQYF.

V usage is TRBV5-1 and J usage is TRBJ1-6; D perhaps matches TRBD1 (5 bases). V lost 4 bases, J lost 7 bases, and 12 bases lay in between. The CDR3 sequence is 14 residues long. Germline loops: CDR1 SGHRS, CDR2 YFSETQ. In DNA form, the CDR3 reads TGCGCCAGCAGCCCCCCCGGGGGAAATTCACCCCTCCACTTT. Translating it yields CASSPPGGNSPLHF. Full variable domain (rest looked up from reference TRBV5-1 and TRBJ1-6): KAGVTQTPRYLIKTRGQQVTLSCSPISGHRSVSWYQQTPGQGLQFLFEYFSETQRNKGNFPGRFSGRQFSNSRSEMNVSTLELGDSALYLCASSPPGGNSPLHFGNGTRLTVT.

V gene TRBV5-1 combines with J gene TRBJ1-1; TRBD1 matches at 7 bases. Germline CDR1 reads SGHRS; CDR2 reads YFSETQ. The V segment lost 2 bases and the J segment 0 bases; nucleotides outside the gene matches: 7. This CDR3 has 16 amino acids. The CDR3 region is CASSFSEGQMNTEAFF. In nucleotides, the CDR3 is TGCGCCAGCAGCTTTAGCGAGGGACAGATGAACACTGAAGCTTTCTTT.

This chain joins TRBV7-2 and TRBJ1-2, with TRBD1 as a possible D gene (5 bases). V was clipped by 1 base and J by 8 bases, with 11 bases between them. Germline V gene data show CDR1 as SGHTA and CDR2 as FQGNSA. This CDR3 comprises 13 residues. This CDR3 is CASSLVEGSGYTF. Written as DNA, the CDR3 is TGTGCCAGCAGCTTAGTTGAGGGGAGCGGCTACACCTTC.

The J gene is TRBJ2-7, the V gene TRBV29-1; 15 bases are shared with TRBD2. This CDR3 is built from 15 residues. Germline loops: CDR1 SQVTM, CDR2 ANQGSEA. Unmatched junction bases numbered 8, after V lost 4 bases and J lost 7 bases. The CDR3 here is CSVVGTSGRLTEQYF. Here the CDR3 DNA reads TGCAGCGTTGTGGGGACTAGCGGGAGGTTAACGGAGCAGTACTTC.

V gene TRBV7-6 combines with J gene TRBJ2-7, with 13 bases lining up with TRBD2. Per the germline V gene, CDR1 is SGHVS and CDR2 is FNYEAQ. V gave up 5 bases and J gave up 3 bases; unmatched junction bases: 4. The CDR3 totals 15 residues. CDR3 residues: CASSRLAGGLYEQYF. In nucleotides, the CDR3 is TGTGCCAGCAGCAGACTAGCGGGAGGACTCTACGAGCAGTACTTC.

CDR3 coding DNA: TGCAGCGTTGCGTTGACAGGGGGGGGCACTGAAGCTTTCTTT. It encodes CSVALTGGGTEAFF. The chain joins TRBV29-1 to TRBJ1-1; 9 bases are a match to TRBD1. Germline CDR1 is SQVTM and CDR2 is ANQGSEA. The CDR3 spans 14 residues. After removal of 4 bases from V and 4 bases from J, the junction contained 7 bases not matched to a gene. The whole variable domain, remainder taken from reference TRBV29-1 and TRBJ1-1, is SAVISQKPSRDICQRGTSLTIQCQVDSQVTMMFWYRQQPGQSLTLIATANQGSEATYESGFVIDKFPISRPNLTFSTLTVSNMSPEDSSIYLCSVALTGGGTEAFFGQGTRLTVV.

The chain recombines TRBV6-6 with TRBJ1-4; D not certain. CDR3 length: 13 amino acids. The V end lost 8 bases, the J end lost 0 bases, and 7 bases lay between the germline ends. Germline values: CDR1 MNHNY, CDR2 SVGAGI (reference sequence). As DNA, the CDR3 is TGTGCCAGCCAGCTGCCAACTAATGAAAAACTGTTTTTT. This translates into CASQLPTNEKLFF.

V and J are TRBV19 and TRBJ2-7; D is undetermined. Deletions cut 3 bases from V and 1 base from J, with 10 bases between. The germline V gene encodes CDR1 LNHDA and CDR2 SQIVND (reference sequence). The length of the CDR3 is 14 residues. This chain's CDR3 is CASSMTQQSYEQYF. CDR3 bases: TGTGCCAGTAGTATGACGCAACAGTCCTACGAGCAGTACTTC.

This clone was recorded a few times. The V and J genes are TRBV7-9 and TRBJ1-1; TRBD1 agrees at 7 bases. V shed 5 bases and J 0 bases; nucleotides not matched to a gene: 3. CDR1 is SEHNR and CDR2 is FQNEAQ in the germline V gene (reference sequence). The CDR3 has 14 residues. CDR3 nucleotides: TGTGCCAGCAGCCCGGGACAGTTGAACACTGAAGCTTTCTTT. It codes for CASSPGQLNTEAFF.

This chain joins TRBV2 and TRBJ2-2, with 9 bases matching TRBD2. In germline, CDR1 is SNHLY, CDR2 FYNNEI. After removal of 7 bases from V and 3 bases from J, the junction contained 6 bases not matched to a gene. The CDR3 extends over 15 amino acids. The CDR3 sequence: CASKGGRAYTGELFF. The CDR3 bases are TGTGCCAGCAAAGGCGGGAGGGCCTACACCGGGGAGCTGTTTTTT. The full variable domain, with the rest looked up from reference TRBV2 and TRBJ2-2, is EPEVTQTPSHQVTQMGQEVILRCVPISNHLYFYWYRQILGQKVEFLVSFYNNEISEKSEIFDDQFSVERPDGSNFTLKIRSTKLEDSAMYFCASKGGRAYTGELFFGEGSRLTVL.

The J gene is TRBJ1-1, the V gene TRBV5-1, with 7 positions matching TRBD1. V was pared by 4 bases and J by 1 base, with 7 bases of the junction left unmatched. The CDR3 covers 15 residues. The V gene's germline CDR1 is SGHRS and CDR2 YFSETQ. This chain's CDR3 is CASSARGVQNTEAFF. Written as DNA, the CDR3 is TGCGCCAGCAGCGCCAGGGGGGTTCAGAACACTGAAGCTTTCTTT.

The CDR3 bases are TGCGCCAGCAGCTTGGGGCCCATAGGTAACGAGCAGTACTTC. Encoded protein: CASSLGPIGNEQYF. The J gene is TRBJ2-7, the V gene TRBV5-1; D gene uncertain. Germline assignment: CDR1 SGHRS and CDR2 YFSETQ. The CDR3 length is 14 residues. V was pared by 0 bases and J by 5 bases, with 12 bases between.

The chain joins TRBV7-9 to TRBJ2-1; D not certain. This CDR3 has 16 amino acids. Trimming removed 6 bases from V and 7 bases from J, with 22 bases in between. The germline V gene encodes CDR1 SEHNR and CDR2 FQNEAQ (reference sequence). The CDR3 loop is CASRQVRPGLMNEQFF. The CDR3 region has the DNA TGTGCCAGCAGGCAAGTTAGGCCGGGTTTAATGAATGAGCAGTTCTTC. The full variable domain, in which reference TRBV7-9 and TRBJ2-1 provide the parts outside the CDR3, is DTGVSQNPRHKITKRGQNVTFRCDPISEHNRLYWYRQTLGQGPEFLTYFQNEAQLEKSRLLSDRFSAERPKGSFSTLEIQRTEQGDSAMYLCASRQVRPGLMNEQFFGPGTRLTVL.

The J gene is TRBJ1-2, the V gene TRBV5-1; D not certain. The CDR3 sequence is 15 residues long. V was clipped by 6 bases and J by 0 bases, with 15 bases between them. Germline CDR1 and CDR2: SGHRS and YFSETQ. The CDR3 region is CASNPVVGANYGYTF. CDR3 DNA: TGCGCCAGCAACCCGGTCGTAGGAGCTAACTATGGCTACACCTTC.

The chain has TRBV18 and TRBJ1-1, with D perhaps matching TRBD1 (6 bases). The germline CDR1 and CDR2 sequences are KGHSH and LQKENI. This CDR3 is built from 15 residues. Trimming left V 2 bases short and J 5 bases short, with 15 bases between. The CDR3, as DNA: TGTGCCAGCTCACCATTCGGGGCCCAGGGGACTGAAGCTTTCTTT. It translates to CASSPFGAQGTEAFF. Full variable domain (rest looked up from reference TRBV18 and TRBJ1-1): NAGVMQNPRHLVRRRGQEARLRCSPMKGHSHVYWYRQLPEEGLKFMVYLQKENIIDESGMPKERFSAEFPKEGPSILRIQQVVRGDSAAYFCASSPFGAQGTEAFFGQGTRLTVV.

The gene calls are TRBV30 and TRBJ2-7; the D call may be TRBD1 or TRBD2 (5 bases each). Germline V CDR1 and CDR2: GTSNPN, SVGIG (reference sequence). The CDR3 sequence is 12 residues long. With 4 bases removed from V and 7 bases from J, the gap between germline ends came to 14 bases. In DNA, the CDR3 is TGTGCCTGGACATTGGGGGTAGGGGAGCAGTACTTC. Its translation is CAWTLGVGEQYF.

This sequence joins TRBV7-9 and TRBJ1-5; weak D call: TRBD1 (5 bases). The V end lost 0 bases, the J end lost 2 bases, and 8 bases lay between the germline ends. Germline loops: CDR1 SEHNR, CDR2 FQNEAQ (reference sequence). This CDR3 comprises 15 residues. The DNA of the CDR3 is TGTGCCAGCAGCTTAGCCGGGGGAGGCAATCAGCCCCAGCATTTT. Translation: CASSLAGGGNQPQHF.

The chain is built from TRBV29-1 and TRBJ2-7, with D perhaps matching TRBD2 (5 bases). The CDR3 totals 12 residues. Trimming left V 5 bases short and J 5 bases short, with 13 bases between. CDR1 is SQVTM and CDR2 is ANQGSEA in the germline V gene. DNA for the CDR3: TGCAGCGTTAATTCGGGAACTCACGAGCAGTACTTC. Protein product: CSVNSGTHEQYF.

This sequence joins TRBV7-9 and TRBJ2-1, with TRBD2 identical over 9 bases. From germline, CDR1 is SEHNR and CDR2 FQNEAQ (reference sequence). CDR3 length equals 16 residues. Trimming removed 2 bases from V and 5 bases from J; junction bases left unmatched: 7. CDR3 protein: CASSLSLAGAHNEQFF. The CDR3 DNA follows: TGTGCCAGCAGCTTAAGCTTAGCGGGAGCTCACAATGAGCAGTTCTTC.